A selection of T cell receptor beta chains follows, all from one sample in a study of blood T cell repertoires in COVID-19. Method: immunoSEQ multiplex PCR; TCRdb's copy keeps in-frame clones and lacks some. The table lists approximately 270,000 clones, around 83% of them singletons. The sequencing input was peripheral blood. The receptors derive from a man older than 75 with acute or convalescent COVID-19. Both conserved end residues are part of each CDR3. D genes are given only for firm matches. The listing skips clone size in some rows; elsewhere it reads once, few, many or a size class.

D gene	clone size	CDR3 length	V gene	J gene	CDR3 DNA	CDR3 protein
.	.	13	TRBV12-3/TRBV12-4	TRBJ1-2	TGTGCCAGCAGACTGGGACAAAACTATGGCTACACCTTC	CASRLGQNYGYTF
TRBD1	.	17	TRBV12-5	TRBJ2-1	TGTGCTAGTGGTTTGGTACTGGGCAGGGGGCCTAGCAATGAGCAGTTCTTC	CASGLVLGRGPSNEQFF
TRBD2	.	19	TRBV7-2	TRBJ2-6	TGTGCCAGCAGCGACCGACTAAGCGGGAGGGCCCCTGGGGCCAACGTCCTGACTTTC	CASSDRLSGRAPGANVLTF
TRBD1	.	12	TRBV2	TRBJ1-6	TGTGCCAGCAGCCAGACAGGGCCACCCCTCCACTTT	CASSQTGPPLHF
.	.	11	TRBV10-3	TRBJ2-7	TGTGCCCTCGCTACAGGCTACGAGCAGTACTTC	CALATGYEQYF
.	.	13	TRBV27	TRBJ1-1	TGTGCCAGCAGTTTACGATCGGGCACTGAAGCTTTCTTT	CASSLRSGTEAFF
TRBD1	.	14	TRBV5-1	TRBJ1-2	TGCGCCAGCAGGTCACCGGGACAGGTATATGGCTACACCTTC	CASRSPGQVYGYTF
.	.	15	TRBV5-1	TRBJ1-5	TGCGCCAGCAGCTTTCAGGGCCGAGACAATCAGCCCCAGCATTTT	CASSFQGRDNQPQHF
TRBD1	.	15	TRBV19	TRBJ1-5	TGTGCCAGTAGCCGCCGACAGGGAGGCAATCAGCCCCAGCATTTT	CASSRRQGGNQPQHF
.	.	16	TRBV4-1	TRBJ1-5	TGCGCCAGCAGCCAAGAAGGCGGGGTTAGCAATCAGCCCCAGCATTTT	CASSQEGGVSNQPQHF
TRBD2	.	15	TRBV5-1	TRBJ2-3	TGCGCCAGCAGTTGGACTAGCGGTAGCACAGATACGCAGTATTTT	CASSWTSGSTDTQYF
.	.	17	TRBV7-6	TRBJ1-5	TGTGCCAGCAGCTTATCGGTTGAGGCGGGGAGCAATCAGCCCCAGCATTTT	CASSLSVEAGSNQPQHF
.	few	16	TRBV27	TRBJ2-7	TGTGCCAGCAGTTCCTTACCGGCGGGGTTAACCTACGAGCAGTACTTC	CASSSLPAGLTYEQYF
.	.	14	TRBV21-1	TRBJ2-2	TGTGCCAGCAGGGACAGGGGTACGGCGGGGGAGCTGTTTTTT	CASRDRGTAGELFF
.	.	14	TRBV18	TRBJ2-5	TGTGCCAGCTCACCACCTAACCGGGGTGAGACCCAGTACTTC	CASSPPNRGETQYF
TRBD1	.	13	TRBV5-6	TRBJ2-3	TGTGCCAGCAGCTCGGGCAGGACAGGTACGCAGTATTTT	CASSSGRTGTQYF
.	.	13	TRBV12-5	TRBJ1-1	TGTGCTAGTGGTTCAGGGGAAGGCACTGAAGCTTTCTTT	CASGSGEGTEAFF
TRBD1	.	17	TRBV24-1	TRBJ1-4	TGTGCCACCATCTTTAGGACAGGGGCCGCCTTAAATGAAAAACTGTTTTTT	CATIFRTGAALNEKLFF
.	.	16	TRBV6-1	TRBJ1-2	TGTGCCAGCAGTGAAGCGCCCCCCCCAGGTTACTATGGCTACACCTTC	CASSEAPPPGYYGYTF
TRBD1	once	13	TRBV25-1	TRBJ2-1	TGTGCCAGCACGGGACAGCTGACAAGTGAGCAGTTCTTC	CASTGQLTSEQFF
.	.	14	TRBV6-5	TRBJ1-1	TGTGCCAGCAGGCCCACAGGGAAAGGCTCTCGGGCTTTCTTT	CASRPTGKGSRAFF
TRBD1	few	12	TRBV30	TRBJ1-2	TGTGCCTGGGACAGGGTTGGCTATGGCTACACCTTC	CAWDRVGYGYTF
TRBD1	.	15	TRBV11-2	TRBJ1-4	TGTGCCAGCAGGCCATATGGGACAGTAAATGAAAAACTGTTTTTT	CASRPYGTVNEKLFF
.	.	15	TRBV5-5	TRBJ1-1	TGTGCCAGCAGCTTGTCATGGGGGGTTAGGACTGAAGCTTTCTTT	CASSLSWGVRTEAFF
TRBD1	.	16	TRBV24-1	TRBJ2-2	TGTGCCACCAGTGATTTTCGAGGGGGCCACACCGGGGAGCTGTTTTTT	CATSDFRGGHTGELFF
TRBD1	.	15	TRBV11-2	TRBJ1-6	TGTGCCACCCAGCCGGGACAGGGGGCGGGCTCACCCCTCCACTTT	CATQPGQGAGSPLHF
.	few	15	TRBV28	TRBJ1-6	TGTGCCAGCAGCCCGAGCGACAGGCTAGATTCACCCCTCCACTTT	CASSPSDRLDSPLHF
TRBD1	once	16	TRBV7-2	TRBJ1-1	TGTGCCAGCAGCCCGGCAGGGGGCAGAATGAACACTGAAGCTTTCTTT	CASSPAGGRMNTEAFF
.	.	13	TRBV28	TRBJ1-4	TGTGCCAGCAGCGGTAGGGGGAATGAAAAACTGTTTTTT	CASSGRGNEKLFF
TRBD1	.	15	TRBV10-2	TRBJ2-2	TGCGCCAGCAGTGATTGGCCAGGGGGCGGCGGGGAGCTGTTTTTT	CASSDWPGGGGELFF
TRBD1	.	18	TRBV15	TRBJ1-2	TGTGCCACCAGCAGAGACCGGGACAGGTTGTCCCGGTCCTATGGCTACACCTTC	CATSRDRDRLSRSYGYTF
TRBD1	.	14	TRBV6-6	TRBJ2-3	TGTGCCAGCAGCCAGGGACAGGGGGCTAGTACGCAGTATTTT	CASSQGQGASTQYF
TRBD1	once	15	TRBV19	TRBJ2-7	TGTGCCAGTAGTCCGAACCGGGACAGGGGCTACGAGCAGTACTTC	CASSPNRDRGYEQYF
TRBD1	.	13	TRBV7-9	TRBJ1-2	TGTGCCAGCAGCCTACAGGGGTACTATGGCTACACCTTC	CASSLQGYYGYTF
.	.	14	TRBV5-1	TRBJ1-1	TGCGCCAGCAGCTTGGACCAGGGAGGAACTGAAGCTTTCTTT	CASSLDQGGTEAFF
.	few	13	TRBV5-8	TRBJ1-1	TGTGCCAGCAATGGCGGCAGGAACACTGAAGCTTTCTTT	CASNGGRNTEAFF
TRBD1	.	15	TRBV7-9	TRBJ1-6	TGTGCCAGCAGCCCCTGGGGGCAGGGGGATTCACCCCTCCACTTT	CASSPWGQGDSPLHF
TRBD1	medium-sized	13	TRBV6-4	TRBJ1-1	TGTGCCACCTCGGACAGGACTAACACTGAAGCTTTCTTT	CATSDRTNTEAFF
.	few	14	TRBV5-1	TRBJ1-2	TGCGCCAGCAGCTTTCGAGAGGCGGGCGCCGGCTACACCTTC	CASSFREAGAGYTF
TRBD2	once	18	TRBV24-1	TRBJ2-1	TGTGCCACCAGTGAACCTCCGGGACTAGCCTCCCGCAGGGATGAGCAGTTCTTC	CATSEPPGLASRRDEQFF
.	once	12	TRBV29-1	TRBJ1-1	TGCAGCACCGCTAGGGGGAACACTGAAGCTTTCTTT	CSTARGNTEAFF
.	.	15	TRBV5-1	TRBJ1-2	TGCGCCAGCAGATCAAGGCCAGGGCTCGCCCAAGGCTACACCTTC	CASRSRPGLAQGYTF
.	.	12	TRBV14	TRBJ2-5	TGTGCCAGCAGCCAAGTATCTAGGACCCAGTACTTC	CASSQVSRTQYF